These T cell receptor beta chains were read from a single sample in a study of CD8 T cells in Susac syndrome. TCRdb re-called the immunoSEQ multiplex PCR reads through MiXCR, storing one row per CDR3 protein. The sample shows roughly 200,000 distinct CDR3 sequences, roughly 94% of them seen only once. Sequencing input: CD4+ T cells from PBMCs. The source is a human donor with multiple sclerosis. CDR3s leave out the opening cysteine and the closing phenylalanine or tryptophan.

j_call cdr3_length v_call cdr3_aa
TRBJ1-2 9 TRBV5-1 ASSSGDGYT
TRBJ1-5 12 TRBV20-1 SASPTGGNQPQH
TRBJ1-6 13 TRBV25-1 ASSLGTGDNSPLH
TRBJ2-5 11 TRBV11-1 ASSRDTRETQY
TRBJ1-1 13 TRBV6-5 ASSYGPGAGTEAF
TRBJ2-1 9 TRBV9 ASSDNNEQF
TRBJ1-2 11 TRBV4-2 ASSQDRGDGYT
TRBJ1-1 9 TRBV18 ASSPEREAF
TRBJ1-6 12 TRBV27 ASTATTNNSPLH
TRBJ2-5 11 TRBV30 ACTFLRGKTQY
TRBJ1-5 11 TRBV20-1 SARDSPDQPQH
TRBJ1-5 13 TRBV7-9 ASSLAGDKYQPQH
TRBJ2-2 14 TRBV3-1 ASSQPGQGFTGELF
TRBJ2-1 15 TRBV3-1 ASSQQRGAAGRNEQF
TRBJ2-2 9 TRBV29-1 SVLVTGELF
TRBJ2-5 10 TRBV30 AWSPHQETQY
TRBJ2-1 12 TRBV9 ASSDSPRGNEQF
TRBJ1-5 11 TRBV20-1 SARQGSDQPQH
TRBJ1-1 12 TRBV29-1 SVEIDRDRGGAF
TRBJ1-2 13 TRBV7-9 ASSAAWQDIHGYT
TRBJ2-1 12 TRBV7-9 ASSPGLHYNEQF
TRBJ1-5 13 TRBV3-1 ASSQDLVKGQPQH
TRBJ2-1 12 TRBV7-9 ASSDRLGNNEQF
TRBJ2-7 10 TRBV6-1 ASSGTRGEQY
TRBJ2-1 13 TRBV11-2 ASNLAGTRSNEQF
TRBJ2-5 12 TRBV5-1 ASSPGVGRETQY
TRBJ2-1 13 TRBV19 ASSIVASGHNEQF
TRBJ2-3 11 TRBV29-1 SVGAYSTDTQY
TRBJ2-1 13 TRBV9 ASSVEAGGLSEQF
TRBJ2-1 13 TRBV7-9 ASSLLTGLQDEQF
TRBJ2-2 8 TRBV29-1 SGGSGELF
TRBJ2-2 15 TRBV7-6 ASSLVRRGKNTGELF
TRBJ2-7 12 TRBV7-2 ASSLGGQTYEQY
TRBJ1-6 11 TRBV9 ASSVGEVAPLH
TRBJ1-1 11 TRBV29-1 SVENRGNTEAF
TRBJ1-6 11 TRBV9 ASSEGINSPLH
TRBJ1-5 11 TRBV5-1 ASSLDTNQPQH
TRBJ1-2 11 TRBV3-1 ASSQESSGGYT
TRBJ2-1 15 TRBV27 ASSLAPPGTAYNEQF
TRBJ2-1 11 TRBV29-1 SVVGSAPVEQF
TRBJ1-1 14 TRBV30 AWSGKTGRMNTEAF
TRBJ2-5 14 TRBV7-3 ASSLSGLAVRETQY
TRBJ2-3 12 TRBV20-1 SVLPRGHTDTQY
TRBJ2-1 9 TRBV12-3/TRBV12-4 ASSSSNEQF
TRBJ2-2 12 TRBV20-1 SARRQGSTGELF
TRBJ2-7 8 TRBV23-1 ASSTREQY
TRBJ2-1 14 TRBV9 ASSGPTGTSYNEQF